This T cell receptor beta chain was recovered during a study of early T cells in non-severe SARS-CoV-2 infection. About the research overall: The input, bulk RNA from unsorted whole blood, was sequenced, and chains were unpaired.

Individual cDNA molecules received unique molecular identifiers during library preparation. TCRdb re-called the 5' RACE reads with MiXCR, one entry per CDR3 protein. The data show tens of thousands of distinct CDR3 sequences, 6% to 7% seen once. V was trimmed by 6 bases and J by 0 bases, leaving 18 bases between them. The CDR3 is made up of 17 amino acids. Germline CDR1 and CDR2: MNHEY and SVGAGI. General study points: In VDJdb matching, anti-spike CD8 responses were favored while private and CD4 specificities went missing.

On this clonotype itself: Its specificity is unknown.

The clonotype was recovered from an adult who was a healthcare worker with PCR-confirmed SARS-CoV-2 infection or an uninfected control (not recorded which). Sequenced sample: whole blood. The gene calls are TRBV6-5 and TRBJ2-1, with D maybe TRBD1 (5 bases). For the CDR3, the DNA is TGTGCCAGCAGCCAGGGTGGTGGCGGCAGCTCCTACAATGAGCAGTTCTTC. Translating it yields CASSQGGGGSSYNEQFF.